What follows are 30 T cell receptor beta chains derived from one specimen sequenced in a study of T-cell memory formation after mild COVID-19. MiXCR, run by TCRdb on the 5' RACE reads, gives a single entry per CDR3 protein. This table has 280,000 or so distinct CDR3 sequences, 8.2% appearing once. Material for sequencing was PBMCs or a T cell subset sorted from them (not recorded which). These receptors all stem from a man younger than 35 who had mild COVID-19 (a few samples of this study predate the infection). Cell type and time point are not known.

This clonotype turned up a few times. This sequence joins TRBV7-2 and TRBJ1-6; D is possibly TRBD1 (5 bases). Trimming took 4 bases from V and 2 from J, leaving 15 bases between them. The germline gives CDR1 SGHTA, CDR2 FQGNSA. The CDR3 sequence is 17 residues long. For the CDR3, the DNA is TGTGCCAGCAGCTCGAAACCGGGCAGGGCCTATAATTCACCCCTCCACTTT. Encoded protein: CASSSKPGRAYNSPLHF.

The genes are TRBV7-8 and TRBJ2-7; possibly TRBD1 for D (5 bases). The CDR3 loop spans 14 amino acids. The V gene lost 2 bases and the J gene lost 5 bases, with 13 bases spanning the gap. Germline assignment: CDR1 SGHVS and CDR2 FQNEAQ. The CDR3 DNA is TGTGCCAGCAGCTTAAGCAGGGTAGGGGACGAGCAGTACTTC. Its protein is CASSLSRVGDEQYF. Full variable domain (remainder filled in from reference TRBV7-8 and TRBJ2-7): GAGVSQSPRYKVAKRGQDVALRCDPISGHVSLFWYQQALGQGPEFLTYFQNEAQLDKSGLPSDRFFAERPEGSVSTLKIQRTQQEDSAVYLCASSLSRVGDEQYFGPGTRLTVT.

This clonotype was detected many times. The CDR3 DNA reads as TGCAGTGCTAGCACCCAGAGGAGAGGAGTCGGCTATGGCTACACCTTC. It specifies CSASTQRRGVGYGYTF. The chain couples TRBV20-1 to TRBJ1-2; D not resolved. The CDR3 consists of 16 residues. Germline-derived CDR1 and CDR2 are DFQATT and SNEGSKA (reference sequence). The V and J ends lost 3 bases and 4 bases respectively, with 21 bases between them.

This clonotype was counted only a few times. The chain links TRBV12-3 or TRBV12-4 to TRBJ2-1, with unresolved D. CDR3 length: 14 residues. V dropped 7 bases and J dropped 1 base, with 11 bases sitting between them. The CDR3 loop reads CASTSDGSYNEQFF. CDR3 sequence (DNA): TGTGCCAGCACAAGTGACGGTTCCTACAATGAGCAGTTCTTC.

This clonotype appeared many times. The genes are TRBV7-3 and TRBJ2-2; D possibly corresponds to TRBD1 (5 bases). CDR1 and CDR2 from the germline V gene are SGHTA and FQGTGA. V was cut by 3 bases and J by 1 base, with 9 bases left in between. There are 15 residues in the CDR3. The CDR3 region is CASSFHGQNTGELFF. CDR3 nucleotides: TGTGCCAGCAGCTTTCACGGACAGAACACCGGGGAGCTGTTTTTT.

This sequence joins TRBV5-1 and TRBJ1-4; no definite D call. V lost 5 bases to trimming and J lost 4 bases, with 9 bases between them. This CDR3 has 13 residues. Germline assignment: CDR1 SGHRS and CDR2 YFSETQ. The CDR3 protein is CASRAGLNEKLFF. CDR3 DNA: TGCGCCAGCAGAGCAGGTCTTAATGAAAAACTGTTTTTT.

This clonotype turned up a few times. V and J are TRBV4-2 and TRBJ1-4; 12 nucleotides agree with TRBD1. The V gene end was trimmed by 6 bases and the J gene end by 11 bases; junction bases not matched to a gene: 10. Looked up from germline, CDR1 is LGHNA and CDR2 is YNFKEQ. This CDR3 contains 15 residues. The CDR3 reads CASRYTGTGGRKLFF. The DNA of the CDR3 is TGTGCCAGCAGGTATACCGGGACAGGGGGCAGGAAACTGTTTTTT.

In its sample, this clonotype was seen a few times. The V call is TRBV20-1, the J call TRBJ2-3, with TRBD2 identical over 9 bases. Trimming at V came to 4 bases and at J to 8 bases, leaving 13 bases not matched to a gene. The CDR3 runs to 15 residues. Germline V CDR1 and CDR2: DFQATT, SNEGSKA (reference sequence). The CDR3 is CSAIAGDTTSATQYF. The CDR3 bases are TGCAGTGCTATAGCGGGGGACACGACATCCGCTACGCAGTATTTT.

The chain uses TRBV4-1 and TRBJ2-7, with 8 nucleotides matching TRBD1. Unmatched junction bases numbered 12, after V lost 1 base and J lost 1 base. CDR1 is MGHRA, CDR2 YSYEKL, per germline. The CDR3 sequence is 18 residues long. DNA of the CDR3: TGCGCCAGCAGCCAAGTGATAAATAGGGGGACAGGATCCTACGAGCAGTACGTC. Translated: CASSQVINRGTGSYEQYV.

There are a few counts of this clonotype. CDR3 in DNA: TGTGCCACCAGTGATTATCACGACAATGAGCAGTTCTTC. Amino acids: CATSDYHDNEQFF. The V call is TRBV24-1, the J call TRBJ2-1, with D unclear. Trimming left V 2 bases short and J 5 bases short, with 6 bases between. Per germline, CDR1 KGHDR and CDR2 SFDVKD. This CDR3 spans 13 amino acids.

In its sample, this clonotype was seen a few times. A read error may produce the germline difference seen at one junction end. This chain joins TRBV20-1 and TRBJ1-2; D is unclear. The CDR3 extends over 12 amino acids. CDR1 DFQATT and CDR2 SNEGSKA come from the germline V gene (reference sequence). The chain's CDR3 is CSARVLSGAAFF. The CDR3 coding sequence is TGCAGTGCTAGAGTACTCTCGGGCGCCGCATTCTTC.

This clonotype appeared a few times. The chain combines TRBV5-4 with TRBJ1-2; D unclear. Per germline, CDR1 SGHNT and CDR2 YYREEE (reference sequence). The CDR3 covers 14 residues. With 0 bases removed from V and 8 bases from J, the gap between germline ends came to 14 bases. The CDR3 reads CASSLGGWPDGYTF. The DNA for the CDR3 is TGTGCCAGCAGCTTGGGAGGGTGGCCTGACGGCTACACCTTC.

This clonotype showed up just a few times. This chain joins TRBV12-3 or TRBV12-4 and TRBJ1-6; no clear D gene. The length of the CDR3 is 15 residues. Deletions cut 7 bases from V and 0 bases from J, with 10 bases between. CDR3 in DNA: TGTGCCAGCACTGGTAGCTACTCCTATAATTCACCCCTCCACTTT. Amino acid sequence: CASTGSYSYNSPLHF.

This clonotype has only a few counts. This chain links TRBV28 with TRBJ2-2, with 12 bases fitting TRBD1. This CDR3 is built from 17 residues. The V segment lost 5 bases and the J segment 7 bases; nucleotides outside the gene matches: 11. Germline CDR1 is MDHEN and CDR2 is SYDVKM. CDR3 residues: CASSTKPGTGGLGELFF. The CDR3 DNA sequence: TGTGCCAGCAGTACCAAGCCCGGGACAGGGGGCCTCGGGGAGCTGTTTTTT.

V gene TRBV7-2 combines with J gene TRBJ1-5, with D possibly TRBD1 on 5 matching bases. With 5 bases removed from V and 1 base from J, the gap between germline ends came to 12 bases. The CDR3 is 15 amino acids. The germline CDR1 and CDR2 sequences are SGHTA and FQGNSA. The CDR3 loop reads CASSPIRGSNQPQHF. The CDR3 bases are TGTGCCAGCAGCCCTATCCGGGGGAGCAATCAGCCCCAGCATTTT.

This clonotype was seen a handful of times. V is TRBV20-1 and J is TRBJ1-2, with 10 bases that match TRBD1. Germline CDR1 and CDR2: DFQATT and SNEGSKA (reference sequence). The CDR3 totals 16 residues. V gave up 6 bases and J gave up 7 bases; unmatched junction bases: 17. Here the CDR3 DNA reads TGCAGTGCAAATAGCCTGCTCCGGGACAGGGGCTCTGGCTACACCTTC. It codes for CSANSLLRDRGSGYTF.

This clonotype came up a few times. The rearrangement uses TRBV7-2 and TRBJ1-2, with D possibly being TRBD1 (5 bases). This CDR3 is 13 amino acids long. V was trimmed by 2 bases and J by 8 bases, leaving 12 bases between them. From germline, CDR1 is SGHTA and CDR2 FQGNSA. The CDR3 protein is CASSLILGGGYTF. CDR3 DNA: TGTGCCAGCAGCTTAATTCTGGGGGGAGGCTACACCTTC.

The chain employs TRBV5-1 and TRBJ2-6; D unresolved. The CDR3 extends over 12 amino acids. V gave up 10 bases and J gave up 0 bases, with 5 bases separating them. Germline assignment: CDR1 SGHRS and CDR2 YFSETQ. DNA for the CDR3: TGCGCCTGCCTCTCTGGGGCCAACGTCCTGACTTTC. Protein sequence: CACLSGANVLTF.

The V and J genes are TRBV6-5 and TRBJ1-2; 7 positions agree with TRBD1. V was clipped by 8 bases and J by 8 bases; unmatched bases: 14. The CDR3 runs 14 residues. The germline V gene has CDR1 MNHEY and CDR2 SVGAGI. The CDR3: CASRIQDRSEGYTF. The CDR3 DNA reads as TGTGCCAGCCGAATCCAGGACAGGAGTGAAGGCTACACCTTC.

This clonotype was observed a few times. V usage is TRBV5-4 and J usage is TRBJ2-3; D unclear. Per the germline V gene, CDR1 is SGHNT and CDR2 is YYREEE (reference sequence). V was shortened by 2 bases and J by 3 bases, with 10 bases between the two germline ends. The CDR3 spans 14 residues. The CDR3 region is CASSFSLFTDTQYF. The DNA of the CDR3 is TGTGCCAGCAGCTTCTCTCTTTTTACAGATACGCAGTATTTT.

The rearrangement joins TRBV5-4 to TRBJ2-3; 10 nucleotides line up with TRBD2. The CDR3 contains 17 residues. From germline, CDR1 is SGHNT and CDR2 YYREEE (reference sequence). V lost 4 bases to trimming and J lost 2 bases; unmatched junction nucleotides: 10. The DNA for the CDR3 is TGTGCCAGCAGCACCCGGATAGCGGGGGGCCCCACAGATACGCAGTATTTT. Protein product: CASSTRIAGGPTDTQYF.

This clonotype was counted between two and nine times. The gene calls are TRBV30 and TRBJ2-1; TRBD2 aligns across 10 bases. After removal of 5 bases from V and 7 bases from J, the junction contained 8 bases not matched to a gene. CDR1 and CDR2 from the germline V gene are GTSNPN and SVGIG (reference sequence). The CDR3 is 14 residues long. This CDR3 is CAWDPGLANNEQFF. As DNA, the CDR3 is TGTGCCTGGGATCCGGGACTAGCGAATAATGAGCAGTTCTTC.

This clonotype was seen only a few times. V and J are TRBV7-8 and TRBJ2-7, with unresolved D. CDR3 length: 12 residues. CDR1 is SGHVS and CDR2 is FQNEAQ in the germline V gene. Trimming cost V 1 base and J 6 bases, with 7 bases left between them. The CDR3 bases are TGTGCCAGCAGCTTAGACTGGGGCGAGCAGTACGTC. This translates into CASSLDWGEQYV.

The gene calls are TRBV12-3 or TRBV12-4 and TRBJ2-2; D gene uncertain. The ends were cut back, 7 bases at V and 6 bases at J, with 6 bases in the middle. This CDR3 comprises 11 residues. The CDR3 nucleotides read TGTGCCAGCACTCAATCCGGGGAGCTGTTTTTT. Its protein is CASTQSGELFF.

The table lists this clonotype with many counts. This rearrangement joins TRBV5-6 to TRBJ2-1; D gene uncertain. Trimming took off 0 bases at V and 8 bases at J, with 3 bases between the two ends. Looked up from germline, CDR1 is SGHDT and CDR2 is YYEEEE. The CDR3 totals 11 residues. The DNA of the CDR3 is TGTGCCAGCAGCTTGGAGGATGAGCAGTTCTTC. Its translation is CASSLEDEQFF.

CDR3 nucleotides: TGCGCCAGCAGCCGTGAGGGGCAAAGCTCTGGAAACACCATATATTTT. Translating gives CASSREGQSSGNTIYF. The gene calls are TRBV5-1 and TRBJ1-3; a weak D match, TRBD1 (5 bases). The CDR3 contains 16 residues. V lost 4 bases and J lost 0, with 14 bases in between. Germline V gene data show CDR1 as SGHRS and CDR2 as YFSETQ.

This clonotype appeared a few times. The chain uses TRBV9 and TRBJ2-2; the D is unclear. Germline V gene sequence: CDR1 SGDLS, CDR2 YYNGEE. This CDR3 is 15 amino acids long. The V end lost 2 bases, the J end lost 3 bases, and 11 bases lay between the germline ends. Written as DNA, the CDR3 is TGTGCCAGCAGCGTTCAGGACCCCTACACCGGGGAGCTGTTTTTT. It is translated as CASSVQDPYTGELFF.

This clonotype was seen more than once but under ten times. The J gene is TRBJ2-1, the V gene TRBV5-1; possible D gene TRBD1, 7 bases. Trimming left V 7 bases short and J 4 bases short, with 12 bases between. The CDR3 spans 13 residues. Germline V gene sequence: CDR1 SGHRS, CDR2 YFSETQ. The CDR3: CASGGTEYNEQFF. CDR3 nucleotides: TGCGCCAGCGGAGGGACAGAATACAATGAGCAGTTCTTC.

CDR3 DNA sequence: TGTGCCAGCACCCGGATTGAGGACTCCGACAGGGTAAGGACTGAAGCTTTCTTT. As protein: CASTRIEDSDRVRTEAFF. V gene TRBV2 combines with J gene TRBJ1-1, with 7 bases identical to TRBD1. This CDR3 contains 18 residues. V lost 7 bases and J lost 5; bases outside the gene matches: 22. Germline assignment: CDR1 SNHLY and CDR2 FYNNEI.

This clonotype turned up a few times. This chain connects TRBV5-5 to TRBJ2-5; 7 bases are shared with TRBD1. The length of the CDR3 is 14 residues. The J segment lost 6 bases and the V segment lost 4 bases, leaving 9 bases of the junction unmatched. Germline lookup yields CDR1 SGHKS and CDR2 YYEKEE (reference sequence). CDR3 protein: CASSPSTGLQTQYF. CDR3 sequence (DNA): TGTGCCAGCAGCCCCTCGACAGGGCTGCAGACCCAGTACTTC.